Detailed here is one T cell receptor (beta chain). Its antigen is currently unknown. The sample belongs to a study of CD8+ T cells in alopecia areata. General observations from the study: For patients receiving tofacitinib, scalp clonality and expanded CD8+ clones among the top 100 significantly decreased.

Germline values: CDR1 SGHRS, CDR2 YFSETQ. The V gene lost 1 base and the J gene lost 3 bases, with 7 bases spanning the gap. The CDR3 spans 14 residues. RNA was isolated and reverse transcribed to cDNA, the sequencing template. Profiled with immunoSEQ multiplex PCR; TCRdb holds only in-frame clones, not every one. The sample holds around 100,000 clones; 70% to 85% are singletons and the top ten take approximately 15%. Described treatment: oral pan-JAK inhibitor, 5-10 mg twice daily. The material sequenced was CD8+ T cells sorted from blood, taken around week 44, from a patient treated with tofacitinib. The J gene is TRBJ2-2, the V gene TRBV5-1; weak D call: TRBD1 (5 bases). The TCR was taken from a human donor with alopecia areata. The CDR3 region has the DNA TGCGCCAGCAGCTTGACACAGGACACCGGGGAGCTGTTTTTT. Translating gives CASSLTQDTGELFF.